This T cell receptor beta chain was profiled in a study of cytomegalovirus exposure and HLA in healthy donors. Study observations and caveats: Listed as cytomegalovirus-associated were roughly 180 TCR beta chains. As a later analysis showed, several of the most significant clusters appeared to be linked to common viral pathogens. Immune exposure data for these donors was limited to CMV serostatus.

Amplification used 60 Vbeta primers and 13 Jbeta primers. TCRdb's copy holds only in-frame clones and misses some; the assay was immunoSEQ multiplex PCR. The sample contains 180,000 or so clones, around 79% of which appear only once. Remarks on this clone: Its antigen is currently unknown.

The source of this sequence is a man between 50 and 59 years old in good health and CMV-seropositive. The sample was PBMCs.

CDR3 residues: CASSQLQGNNQPQHF. The CDR3 nucleotides read TGTGCCAGCAGCCAACTACAGGGAAACAATCAGCCCCAGCATTTT. The genes are TRBV4-2 and TRBJ1-5, with D possibly TRBD1 on 6 matching bases. With 2 bases removed from V and 3 bases from J, the gap between germline ends came to 11 bases. Germline V gene data show CDR1 as LGHNA and CDR2 as YNFKEQ. This CDR3 comprises 15 residues.